The source of this TCR beta chain is a study of PD-L1 blockade in urothelial cancer (dated by TCRdb to the late 2010s). For the wider study: Every patient began therapy in the mid-2010s and was given atezolizumab 1,200 mg intravenously every 3 weeks. In the same patients who had TCR sequencing, pretreatment tumors also underwent whole exome sequencing and RNA sequencing. The study, an exploratory multi-omic analysis, examined somatic, immune and clinical correlates of response to PD-L1 blockade with atezolizumab in urothelial cancer. Around 29 patients had pretreatment blood TCR-seq, about 25 had at least one posttreatment blood collection, and about 25 had tumor TCR-seq. About nine tenths of the roughly 30 patients were males with bladder-origin urothelial cancer, and about 60% of the roughly 29 reported a prior smoking history. Nine patients reached durable clinical benefit, while some 20 patients did not. Tumor samples gave a median of about 1,400 T cells and 1,086 unique TCRs, with a median clonality of approximately 0.09 and T cell proportion of roughly 0.099. Durable clinical benefit meant progression-free survival longer than 6 months, and TCR features were also tested against progression-free and overall survival. Pretreatment tumor samples and matched peripheral blood, collected serially before and after atezolizumab treatment, underwent TCR sequencing. An ECOG performance status of 0 or 1 was recorded for the patients, and 0 to 3 prior chemotherapy regimens had been received by the patients. Five patients were excluded from tumor TCR analyses because tumors from two patients failed quality control and three patients had no tumor available. Overall study outcomes, separate from this receptor: Because the sample size was small (n ≈ 30) and many of the analyses were exploratory, the results are meant to be hypothesis-generating. At 3 weeks after the start of treatment, tumor-associated TCR clones in peripheral blood had expanded more in patients with durable benefit (n of about 21, p = 0.022). The proportion of tumor-infiltrating T lymphocytes was higher in patients with durable benefit (n of about 25, Mann-Whitney p = 0.047). The tumor samples were FFPE and were not collected immediately before treatment, and because only one sample per patient was used, heterogeneity may have been missed.

This sample's time point label indicates: pretreatment tumor sample. A cohort of 30 or so patients with locally advanced or metastatic urothelial carcinoma, treated at Memorial Sloan Kettering on a trial protocol, was included. Every piece of tumor tissue used for sequencing was obtained prior to atezolizumab dosing. The Qiagen DNeasy Blood extraction kit was used to purify genomic DNA from total PBMCs and tumor samples. This clone turned up a few times. Its recognized antigen is unknown. No base quality information exists; no much larger clone differs at one position. The V end loses 4 bases and the J end loses 0 bases, and a stretch of 23 bases separates them. Including the terminal cysteine and phenylalanine, the CDR3 comprises 19 residues. This entry keeps only the CDR3 DNA: 57 bases, framed from base 1. For CDR1 and CDR2, the germline V gene lists SGDLS and YYNGEE. Synthetic TCR analog templates were spiked into each PCR to estimate absolute template abundance from read counts. For FFPE tumors, housekeeping genes were amplified and quantified to estimate usable DNA and compute T cell fraction. Using the immunoSEQ assay, TCRbeta CDR3 regions were amplified from genomic DNA with bias-controlled V and J gene primers. Sequencing of rearranged TCRbeta segments was performed at approximately 20X coverage. The source study handled its data this way. Clustering was used to correct sequencing errors, and CDR3s were annotated against IMGT to assign V, D and J genes. Downstream analyses used only productive TCRbeta rearrangements and left out out-of-frame or stop-codon sequences. To compute clonality, Shannon entropy was normalized by the log of the number of unique productive sequences and then subtracted from one. Clones differing between time points or between blood and tumor were identified using Fisher's exact test with Benjamini-Hochberg correction, with an adjusted p below 0.01 applied as the threshold. TCRdb retrieved this table from immuneACCESS and kept in-frame rearrangements only. Not all clones are present; in checked studies, unresolved V genes account for under half, and no reason is known for the remainder. From that table come the V and J calls and clone size; the DNA was used to work out D and trimming. This sample lists around 40,000 clones; 35% to 40% were detected once. The biggest ten clones account for around 9.3% of the sample.

Sequencing used tumor tissue, obtained before atezolizumab (anti-PD-L1) treatment. The V and J genes are TRBV9 and TRBJ2-1, and perhaps TRBD2 as D gene, on 7 matching bases. The sequence derives from a man between 60 and 75 years old with urothelial cancer. The DNA sequence follows: TGTGCCAGCAGCCCCCTTACGGACAGCGGGGCCAGCTCCTACAATGAGCAGTTCTTC. It specifies CASSPLTDSGASSYNEQFF.